This T cell receptor beta chain appears in the sequencing data of a study of T-cell memory formation after mild COVID-19. Details on this clonotype: What it recognizes is unknown.

TCRdb called the 5' RACE reads again in MiXCR, with one record for every CDR3 protein. The table lists roughly 150,000 distinct CDR3 sequences, over 10% of them singletons. Germline values: CDR1 SGHVS, CDR2 FQNEAQ. V gave up 5 bases and J gave up 0 bases, with 13 bases separating them. The length of the CDR3 is 16 residues. Overall study findings and caveats: There was a balanced CD4/CD8 profile in clones contracting day 15 to 85, and later expanders leaned CD4+.

This chain joins TRBV7-8 and TRBJ1-4; D is undetermined. The sequenced sample was PBMCs or a T cell subset sorted from them (not recorded which). This clonotype was obtained from a man aged 18 to 30 who had mild COVID-19 (a few samples of this study predate the infection). Cell type and time point are not known. The CDR3 DNA reads TGTGCCAGCAGCCCTCGAGACATTACAACTAATGAAAAACTGTTTTTT. Encoded protein: CASSPRDITTNEKLFF.